These T cell receptor beta chains were read from a single sample in a study of shared clonotypes between healthy human individuals. Here immunoSEQ multiplex PCR was the method, and the copy in TCRdb shows in-frame clones only, minus some. This repertoire shows 2.5 million or so clones, approximately 90% found once; its top ten account for 0.11% to 0.15%. The sequenced sample consisted of naive CD4+ T cells sorted from blood. The receptors originated from a man aged 18-30 years in good health. Each CDR3 is given with its conserved first and last residue. Each record gives: V gene, clone size, D gene, J gene, CDR3 DNA, CDR3 protein. D genes are given only for firm matches. Size values are once, few and many counts, or a class for expanded clones, and some rows have none.

TRBV7-2	.	TRBD2	TRBJ2-7	TGTGCCAGCAGCTTAGACGGCGGGAGTAGCTCCTACGAGCAGTACTTC	CASSLDGGSSSYEQYF
TRBV5-1	.	.	TRBJ2-4	TGCGCCAGCAGCTCGAACCTAGCCAAAAACATTCAGTACTTC	CASSSNLAKNIQYF
TRBV6-1	.	.	TRBJ1-5	TGTGCCAGCAGTGAAGCCCTTCGGGGGGTTCAGCCCCAGCATTTT	CASSEALRGVQPQHF
TRBV6-5	.	.	TRBJ2-7	TGTGCCAGCAGTTACGCGGGAATTGGCTACGAGCAGTACTTC	CASSYAGIGYEQYF
TRBV7-3	.	.	TRBJ2-2	TGTGCCAGCAGCTTTTATAACACCGGGGAGCTGTTTTTT	CASSFYNTGELFF
TRBV5-1	.	TRBD1	TRBJ1-1	TGCGCCAGCAGCTTGGGGGACAGGAGATTCACTGAAGCTTTCTTT	CASSLGDRRFTEAFF
TRBV6-6	.	.	TRBJ1-3	TGTGCCAGCAGTTATCGGCAGGGCTCTGGAAACACCATATATTTT	CASSYRQGSGNTIYF
TRBV6-6	.	TRBD2	TRBJ2-7	TGTGCCAGCAGTTCAACTAGCGGGAGTCCCTACGAGCAGTACTTC	CASSSTSGSPYEQYF
TRBV5-1	.	.	TRBJ2-2	TGCGCCAGCAGCCCCCAGGACTATGGGGGGGAGCTGTTTTTT	CASSPQDYGGELFF
TRBV10-3	.	.	TRBJ2-7	TGTGCCAGCCGGACGGGCTCCTACGAGCAGTACTTC	CASRTGSYEQYF
TRBV5-1	.	.	TRBJ1-2	TGCGCCAGCAGCCCCTCGGACGGAAACGGGGACTACACCTTC	CASSPSDGNGDYTF
TRBV4-2	.	TRBD2	TRBJ2-2	TGTGCCAGCAGTCCCGGCGGGAGGGTTGACACCGGGGAGCTGTTTTTT	CASSPGGRVDTGELFF
TRBV18	.	.	TRBJ2-7	TGTGCCAGCTCGCCCGGGCAGGAGAGCTCCTACGAGCAGTACTTC	CASSPGQESSYEQYF
TRBV19	.	.	TRBJ2-2	TGTGCCAGTAGTCCCAGGGGACAAATGGACACCGGGGAGCTGTTTTTT	CASSPRGQMDTGELFF
TRBV30	.	TRBD1	TRBJ1-1	TGTGCCTGGAGAGACGGACAGGGGGCATCTGAAGCTTTCTTT	CAWRDGQGASEAFF
TRBV6-1	.	.	TRBJ2-7	TGTGCCAGCAGTGAAGTCCCGGGTAAGCAGTACTTC	CASSEVPGKQYF
TRBV9	.	.	TRBJ1-2	TGTGCCAGCAGCGTAGAACCCTATGGCTACACCTTC	CASSVEPYGYTF
TRBV6-1	.	TRBD2	TRBJ2-5	TGTGCCAGCAGTGAAGCGGCGGGGGGTACTGAGACCCAGTACTTC	CASSEAAGGTETQYF
TRBV6-6	.	.	TRBJ1-2	TGTGCCAGCAGTTCGGCCAGCCCCGGAAGGGACTATGGCTACACCTTC	CASSSASPGRDYGYTF
TRBV5-4	.	.	TRBJ2-7	TGTGCCAGCAGCCTCCGGGACTCAGGGCTCTACGAGCAGTACTTC	CASSLRDSGLYEQYF
TRBV18	.	TRBD1	TRBJ2-5	TGTGCCAGCTCACCCCGGACAGGGGGCGAAGAGACCCAGTACTTC	CASSPRTGGEETQYF
TRBV5-1	once	.	TRBJ2-1	TGCGCCAGCAGCTTGGTGGGTAGCGAACCCTACAATGAGCAGTTCTTC	CASSLVGSEPYNEQFF
TRBV5-1	.	.	TRBJ1-2	TGCGCCAGCAGCCCGGGGACGGATTACTATGGCTACACCTTC	CASSPGTDYYGYTF
TRBV28	.	TRBD1	TRBJ1-2	TGTGCCAGCAGTTCAGACAGGGCGGGTGGCTACACCTTC	CASSSDRAGGYTF
TRBV7-3	.	.	TRBJ2-3	TGTGCCAGCAGCGACGGGTATCTGAGCACAGATACGCAGTATTTT	CASSDGYLSTDTQYF
TRBV18	.	.	TRBJ1-5	TGTGCCAGCTCACCAGGGGAAAGCAATCAGCCCCAGCATTTT	CASSPGESNQPQHF